The 15 T cell receptor beta chains reported below all come from one sample, sequenced in a study of cytomegalovirus exposure and HLA in healthy donors. PCR amplification relied on 60 Vbeta primers (plus 13 Jbeta primers). Libraries were prepared by immunoSEQ multiplex PCR; TCRdb keeps only in-frame clonotypes and omits some of them. In the table there are around 160,000 clones, approximately 70% of which are singletons. Sequencing input: PBMCs. These receptors all stem from a middle-aged woman in good health and CMV-seropositive.

CDR3 sequence: CASSQMTSGSEQFF. The CDR3 DNA sequence: TGCGCCAGCAGCCAGATGACTAGCGGGAGTGAGCAGTTCTTC. The gene calls are TRBV4-3 and TRBJ2-1, with 12 bases fitting TRBD2. Germline lookup yields CDR1 LGHNA and CDR2 YSLEER. This CDR3 is 14 amino acids long. Losses at the gene ends were 3 bases for V and 9 bases for J; bases not matched to a gene: 3.

This clone was observed a handful of times. J is TRBJ1-1 and V is TRBV12-1. TRBV12-1 is flagged as a pseudogene. This CDR3 has 14 residues. In nucleotides, the CDR3 is TGTGCCAGCAGCTCTACGGGGGATTACACTGAAGCTTTCTTT. This sequence encodes CASSSTGDYTEAFF.

V usage is TRBV6-5 and J usage is TRBJ2-7; D possibly corresponds to TRBD1 (5 bases). Trimming removed 2 bases at V and 5 bases at J, with 10 bases between. Germline-derived CDR1 and CDR2 are MNHEY and SVGAGI. This CDR3 is built from 13 residues. This CDR3 reads CASSYRPGNEQYF. CDR3 nucleotides: TGTGCCAGCAGTTACCGGCCAGGGAACGAGCAGTACTTC.

In its sample, this clone was seen once. The V call is TRBV9, the J call TRBJ1-2; perhaps TRBD1 as D (6 bases). Germline CDR1 SGDLS, CDR2 YYNGEE. V lost 0 bases to trimming and J lost 1 base, with 10 bases between them. The CDR3 is 15 amino acids. The CDR3 loop reads CASSVVSGDNYGYTF. CDR3 DNA: TGTGCCAGCAGCGTAGTGTCAGGGGATAACTATGGCTACACCTTC.

This clone was found a few times. V is TRBV6-6 and J is TRBJ1-2; TRBD1 aligns across 7 bases. With V trimmed by 6 bases and J by 5 bases, 6 bases remained unmatched. CDR3 length equals 13 residues. Germline lookup yields CDR1 MNHNY and CDR2 SVGAGI (reference sequence). This CDR3 is CASRKQGKYGYTF. CDR3 DNA sequence: TGTGCCAGCAGAAAACAGGGGAAATATGGCTACACCTTC.

The chain joins TRBV29-1 to TRBJ1-1; the D is unclear. This CDR3 comprises 14 residues. The V end lost 2 bases, the J end lost 1 base, and 11 bases lay between the germline ends. Germline assignment: CDR1 SQVTM and CDR2 ANQGSEA. Here the CDR3 DNA reads TGCAGCGTTGAAATAGACACCAAGAACACTGAAGCTTTCTTT. This sequence encodes CSVEIDTKNTEAFF.

This clone showed up just a few times. The genes are TRBV7-6 and TRBJ2-7, with 7 bases identical to TRBD1. The CDR3 is made up of 13 amino acids. The germline V gene has CDR1 SGHVS and CDR2 FNYEAQ. J gave up 3 bases and V 5 bases, and 4 bases lay outside the gene matches. DNA of the CDR3: TGTGCCAGCAGCCTGGGACAGTTCTACGAGCAGTACTTC. Its translation is CASSLGQFYEQYF.

This clone occurred once. The chain employs TRBV11-2 and TRBJ2-1, with 8 bases identical to TRBD2. The CDR3 has 13 residues. The germline V gene encodes CDR1 SGHAT and CDR2 FQNNGV. J lost 6 bases, V lost 5 bases, and 3 bases had no gene match. CDR3 in DNA: TGTGCCAGCAGCCTACGGGGGGGCAATGAGCAGTTCTTC. Translation gives CASSLRGGNEQFF.

The J gene is TRBJ2-3, the V gene TRBV27, with D possibly being TRBD2 (6 bases). The CDR3 loop spans 13 amino acids. V lost 1 base and J lost 7, with 9 bases in between. The germline V gene has CDR1 MNHEY and CDR2 SMNVEV (reference sequence). CDR3 sequence (DNA): TGTGCCAGCAGTTTATTAGGCGGGAATACGCAGTATTTT. This encodes CASSLLGGNTQYF.

The chain has TRBV4-3 and TRBJ1-1; D is uncertain. CDR3 length: 14 residues. Germline V gene data show CDR1 as LGHNA and CDR2 as YSLEER. V lost 4 bases and J lost 6, with 15 bases in between. DNA for the CDR3: TGCGCCAGCAGCCCAACCCCGAGAACCGCTGAAGCTTTCTTT. It specifies CASSPTPRTAEAFF.

This chain links TRBV7-3 with TRBJ2-1; 16 bases agree with TRBD2. The J segment lost 9 bases and the V segment lost 0 bases, leaving 2 bases of the junction unmatched. Germline CDR1 reads SGHTA; CDR2 reads FQGTGA. The CDR3 is 16 residues long. CDR3 coding DNA: TGTGCCAGCAGCTTAACGGGACTAGCGGGAGGGACTGAGCAGTTCTTC. Protein: CASSLTGLAGGTEQFF.

The chain uses TRBV27 and TRBJ2-1, with 7 bases aligning to TRBD2. The germline V gene has CDR1 MNHEY and CDR2 SMNVEV (reference sequence). The V gene end was trimmed by 4 bases and the J gene end by 0 bases; junction bases not matched to a gene: 3. The CDR3 has 15 amino acids. The CDR3 sequence is CASSWGGSSYNEQFF. In DNA, the CDR3 is TGTGCCAGCAGTTGGGGGGGAAGCTCCTACAATGAGCAGTTCTTC.

The rearrangement uses TRBV27 and TRBJ2-7; TRBD1 matches 8 bases. Per germline, CDR1 MNHEY and CDR2 SMNVEV (reference sequence). This CDR3 has 17 residues. V was clipped by 5 bases and J by 4 bases; unmatched bases: 16. DNA for the CDR3: TGTGCCAGCAGTATTAGTTACCCCCAGGGGGCCCTATACGAGCAGTACTTC. Residues: CASSISYPQGALYEQYF.

The V and J genes are TRBV18 and TRBJ1-1; 9 bases fit TRBD1. This CDR3 comprises 15 residues. Germline CDR1 is KGHSH and CDR2 is LQKENI. V shed 3 bases and J 4 bases; nucleotides not matched to a gene: 6. As DNA, the CDR3 is TGTGCCAGCTCACCTCGGGACAGGGCCGGCACTGAAGCTTTCTTT. Translation: CASSPRDRAGTEAFF.

DNA of the CDR3: TGTGCCAGCAGCCTCTCGACAGGGGCGCAAGAGACCCAGTACTTC. Amino acids: CASSLSTGAQETQYF. The V gene is TRBV7-3, the J gene TRBJ2-5, with TRBD1 matching 8 bases. The V and J ends lost 5 bases and 2 bases, in that order; junction bases with no gene match: 7. CDR1 and CDR2 (germline): SGHTA, FQGTGA. This CDR3 contains 15 residues.